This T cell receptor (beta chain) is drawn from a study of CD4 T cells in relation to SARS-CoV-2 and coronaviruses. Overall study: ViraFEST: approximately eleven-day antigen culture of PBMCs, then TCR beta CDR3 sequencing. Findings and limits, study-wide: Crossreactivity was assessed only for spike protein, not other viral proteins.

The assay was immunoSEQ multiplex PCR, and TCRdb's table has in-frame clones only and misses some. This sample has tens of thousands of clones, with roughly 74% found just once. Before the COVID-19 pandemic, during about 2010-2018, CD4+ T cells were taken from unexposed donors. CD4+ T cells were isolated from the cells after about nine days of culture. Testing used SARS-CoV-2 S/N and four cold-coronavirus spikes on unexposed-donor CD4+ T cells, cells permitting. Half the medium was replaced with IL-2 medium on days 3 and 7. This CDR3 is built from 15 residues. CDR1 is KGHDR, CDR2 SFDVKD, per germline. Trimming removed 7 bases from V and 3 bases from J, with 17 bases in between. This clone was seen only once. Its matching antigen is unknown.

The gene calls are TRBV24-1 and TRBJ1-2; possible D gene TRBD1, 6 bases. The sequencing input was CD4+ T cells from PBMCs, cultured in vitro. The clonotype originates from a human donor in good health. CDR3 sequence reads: CATSTQQGSHYGYTF. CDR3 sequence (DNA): TGTGCCACCAGCACCCAACAGGGCAGCCACTATGGCTACACCTTC.